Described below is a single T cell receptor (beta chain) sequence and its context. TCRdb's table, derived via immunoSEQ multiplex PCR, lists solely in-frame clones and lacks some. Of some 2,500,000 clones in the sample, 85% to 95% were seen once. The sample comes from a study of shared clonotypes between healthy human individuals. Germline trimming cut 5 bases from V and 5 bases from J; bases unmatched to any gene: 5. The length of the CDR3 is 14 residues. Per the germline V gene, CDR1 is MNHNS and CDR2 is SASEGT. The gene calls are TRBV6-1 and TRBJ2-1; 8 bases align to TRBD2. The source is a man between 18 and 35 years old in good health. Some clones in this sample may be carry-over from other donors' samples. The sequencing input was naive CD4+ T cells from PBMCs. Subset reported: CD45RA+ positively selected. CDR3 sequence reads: CASSSGSVNNEQFF. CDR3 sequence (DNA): TGTGCCAGCAGTAGCGGGAGTGTGAACAATGAGCAGTTCTTC.